A single sample is the source of the 19 T cell receptor beta chains below, sequenced in a study of blood T cell repertoires in COVID-19. Sequenced by immunoSEQ multiplex PCR; TCRdb stores in-frame clones only, minus some. The sample has 50,000 to 65,000 clones; around 92% are singletons. The sequenced material came from peripheral blood. The receptors shown here come from a man aged 50-60 years with active COVID-19.

This chain uses TRBV6-1 with TRBJ2-7; 7 bases align to TRBD2. This CDR3 region has 16 residues. CDR1 is MNHNS, CDR2 SASEGT, per germline. J gave up 1 base and V 1 base, and 7 bases lay outside the gene matches. The chain's CDR3 is CASSEEGWRESYEQYF. The CDR3 nucleotides are TGTGCCAGCAGTGAAGAGGGATGGCGGGAGTCCTACGAGCAGTACTTC.

The chain links TRBV10-3 to TRBJ2-1; D not certain. Germline loops: CDR1 ENHRY, CDR2 SYGVKD. V lost 4 bases to trimming and J lost 3 bases, with 13 bases between them. There are 15 residues in the CDR3. The CDR3 spells CAISGVRQDYNEQFF. CDR3 DNA: TGTGCCATCAGTGGGGTTCGGCAGGACTACAATGAGCAGTTCTTC.

The chain carries TRBV5-1 and TRBJ2-3; 9 bases are a match to TRBD2. CDR3 length: 13 amino acids. CDR1 is SGHRS and CDR2 is YFSETQ in the germline V gene. J gave up 7 bases and V 5 bases, and 5 bases lay outside the gene matches. In DNA form, the CDR3 reads TGCGCCAGCAGTTCTGCGGGGGGGAATACGCAGTATTTT. Amino acid sequence: CASSSAGGNTQYF.

As concerns this clone: Compared with germline, one end of the junction differs, possibly owing to a read error. The chain employs TRBV5-5 and TRBJ2-3; TRBD2 is a possible D gene (6 bases). Germline lookup yields CDR1 SGHKS and CDR2 YYEKEE (reference sequence). The CDR3 spans 14 residues. The CDR3 nucleotides are TGTGCTAGCAGCTTGGGGGGAGGCCTGGATACGCAGTATTTT. Protein sequence: CASSLGGGLDTQYF.

V and J are TRBV29-1 and TRBJ2-7, with D unclear. Trimming pared 4 bases from V and 0 bases from J, leaving 28 bases between. Germline V gene data show CDR1 as SQVTM and CDR2 as ANQGSEA. The CDR3 has 19 residues. CDR3 coding DNA: TGCAGCGTTGGGGCGTGCCTTCCTGAATGGTTGACGAGCTCCTACGAGCAGTACTTC. It codes for CSVGACLPEWLTSSYEQYF.

The chain joins TRBV4-2 to TRBJ2-1, with D possibly TRBD2 on 5 matching bases. This CDR3 comprises 15 residues. V was cut by 0 bases and J by 4 bases, with 10 bases left in between. CDR1 is LGHNA, CDR2 YNFKEQ, per germline. Here the CDR3 reads CASSQDPRRYNEQFF. DNA of the CDR3: TGTGCCAGCAGCCAAGATCCCCGGAGGTACAATGAGCAGTTCTTC.

The J gene is TRBJ1-2, the V gene TRBV3-1 (or the pseudogene TRBV3-2); D may be TRBD1 (5 bases). CDR3 length: 13 amino acids. Germline V lookup: CDR1 LGHDT, CDR2 YNNKEL (reference sequence). V was cut by 6 bases and J by 5 bases, with 13 bases left in between. CDR3 sequence reads: CASSQQAEYGYTF. In DNA form, the CDR3 reads TGTGCCAGCAGTCAACAGGCTGAGTATGGCTACACCTTC.

The V gene is TRBV7-9, the J gene TRBJ1-4; D may be TRBD1 (5 bases). Germline CDR1 reads SEHNR; CDR2 reads FQNEAQ (reference sequence). This CDR3 contains 17 residues. V was pared by 5 bases and J by 0 bases, with 16 bases between. CDR3 loop: CASSPLKGLATNEKLFF. Written as DNA, the CDR3 is TGTGCCAGCAGCCCCCTCAAGGGACTTGCAACTAATGAAAAACTGTTTTTT. Variable domain in full (rest from reference TRBV7-9 and TRBJ1-4): DTGVSQNPRHKITKRGQNVTFRCDPISEHNRLYWYRQTLGQGPEFLTYFQNEAQLEKSRLLSDRFSAERPKGSFSTLEIQRTEQGDSAMYLCASSPLKGLATNEKLFFGSGTQLSVL.

The rearrangement uses TRBV6-5 and TRBJ2-1; D gene ambiguous. The CDR3 sequence is 13 residues long. Trimming took 5 bases from V and 2 from J, leaving 7 bases between them. Per germline, CDR1 MNHEY and CDR2 SVGAGI. CDR3 sequence reads: CASSPSTYNEQFF. In DNA, the CDR3 is TGTGCCAGCAGTCCATCCACCTACAATGAGCAGTTCTTC.

This chain joins TRBV11-2 and TRBJ2-1; 10 nucleotides agree with TRBD2. This CDR3 region has 15 residues. J gave up 5 bases and V 5 bases, and 6 bases lay outside the gene matches. Per germline, CDR1 SGHAT and CDR2 FQNNGV. CDR3 in DNA: TGTGCCAGCAGCCGGATAGCGGGAGGCCACAATGAGCAGTTCTTC. This encodes CASSRIAGGHNEQFF.

The gene calls are TRBV7-9 and TRBJ1-6, with D possibly matching TRBD1 (6 bases). V lost 3 bases and J lost 5, with 8 bases in between. The V gene's germline CDR1 is SEHNR and CDR2 FQNEAQ (reference sequence). The CDR3 contains 14 residues. The DNA for the CDR3 is TGTGCCAGCAGCTTGGGACACCATAATTCACCCCTCCACTTT. It encodes CASSLGHHNSPLHF.

The V gene is TRBV28, the J gene TRBJ2-2, with 10 positions matching TRBD1. J gave up 7 bases and V 4 bases, and 6 bases lay outside the gene matches. This CDR3 has 15 residues. Germline V gene data show CDR1 as MDHEN and CDR2 as SYDVKM. The CDR3: CASSSPGQGYGELFF. The CDR3 nucleotides read TGTGCCAGCAGTTCCCCGGGACAGGGGTACGGGGAGCTGTTTTTT.

The chain combines TRBV3-1 (or the pseudogene TRBV3-2) with TRBJ2-5; D call uncertain. Germline V gene lookup returns CDR1 LGHDT and CDR2 YNNKEL (reference sequence). The CDR3 totals 13 residues. Between the trimmed V and J ends, which lost 2 bases and 2 bases, there was a span of 6 bases. Written as DNA, the CDR3 is TGTGCCAGCAGCCAATGGGCTCAAGAGACCCAGTACTTC. Its protein product is CASSQWAQETQYF.

This clone was seen a single time. The chain uses TRBV14 and TRBJ1-2; 9 nucleotides align to TRBD1. With 5 bases clipped from V and 2 bases from J, the junction kept 6 bases outside the gene matches. Germline V gives CDR1 SGHDN, CDR2 FVKESK. CDR3 size: 15 residues. The CDR3 region has the DNA TGTGCCAGCAGCGCTACAGGGGGCGCAAACTATGGCTACACCTTC. Translating gives CASSATGGANYGYTF. Full variable domain (missing parts from reference TRBV14 and TRBJ1-2): EAGVTQFPSHSVIEKGQTVTLRCDPISGHDNLYWYRRVMGKEIKFLLHFVKESKQDESGMPNNRFLAERTGGTYSTLKVQPAELEDSGVYFCASSATGGANYGYTFGSGTRLTVV.

In its sample, this clone was seen a few times. The chain combines TRBV5-8 with TRBJ2-7; 7 bases agree with TRBD2. The CDR3 contains 15 residues. Germline V lookup: CDR1 SGHTS, CDR2 YDEGEE. J lost 5 bases, V lost 4 bases, and 12 bases had no gene match. CDR3 loop: CASSPYGGETDEQYF. CDR3 bases: TGTGCCAGCAGCCCTTATGGGGGGGAAACGGACGAGCAGTACTTC.

The J gene is TRBJ2-1, the V gene TRBV29-1; TRBD1 matches at 7 bases. From germline, CDR1 is SQVTM and CDR2 ANQGSEA. With V trimmed by 5 bases and J by 12 bases, 10 bases remained unmatched. The CDR3 runs 12 residues. In DNA, the CDR3 is TGCAGCGTTAAAACTCTCCGGACAGGGCAGTTCTTC. Amino acids: CSVKTLRTGQFF.

The table lists this clone with a count of one. The CDR3 DNA sequence: TGTGCCAGCTCCCCGACAGCTTACAATGAGCAGTTCTTC. It codes for CASSPTAYNEQFF. The gene calls are TRBV18 and TRBJ2-1; maybe TRBD1 (5 bases). There are 13 residues in the CDR3. CDR1 is KGHSH and CDR2 is LQKENI in the germline V gene. The V end lost 6 bases, the J end lost 4 bases, and 10 bases lay between the germline ends.

This clone was recorded once. The chain joins TRBV4-1 to TRBJ2-1; D gene uncertain. Between the trimmed V and J ends, which lost 0 bases and 10 bases, there was a span of 10 bases. Germline CDR1 is MGHRA and CDR2 is YSYEKL. The CDR3 is made up of 13 amino acids. The CDR3, as DNA: TGCGCCAGCAGCCAAGAGGAGTCGCGGGAGCAGTTCTTC. It yields the protein CASSQEESREQFF.

J is TRBJ1-1 and V is TRBV4-2; D might be TRBD1 (6 bases). This CDR3 has 16 residues. V was trimmed by 4 bases and J by 0 bases, leaving 15 bases between them. Germline loops: CDR1 LGHNA, CDR2 YNFKEQ. CDR3 amino acids: CASSLQQGGVNTEAFF. The CDR3 DNA reads as TGTGCCAGCAGCCTGCAACAGGGAGGGGTGAACACTGAAGCTTTCTTT.